A single sample gave rise to the 25 T cell receptor beta chains below, sequenced in a study of blood T cell repertoires in COVID-19. Sequencing was performed with immunoSEQ multiplex PCR; in TCRdb, only in-frame clones are kept and a portion is missing. The repertoire consists of 120,000 to 150,000 clones, with roughly 80% occurring once and the leading ten covering roughly 3.9%. Input material: peripheral blood. Receptor source: a woman aged 80 or over with acute or convalescent COVID-19.

The J gene is TRBJ2-6, the V gene TRBV11-3; possible D gene TRBD1, 6 bases. V shed 5 bases and J shed 0 bases, with 11 bases lying between them. The CDR3 has 16 residues. The germline gives CDR1 SGHNT, CDR2 YENEEA. This CDR3 reads CASSPQGLSGANVLTF. CDR3 nucleotides: TGTGCCAGCAGCCCACAGGGTCTCTCTGGGGCCAACGTCCTGACTTTC.

The gene calls are TRBV3-1 (or the pseudogene TRBV3-2) and TRBJ1-6; the D gene is possibly TRBD1 (6 bases). CDR1 and CDR2 from the germline V gene are LGHDT and YNNKEL (reference sequence). The CDR3 loop spans 13 amino acids. The V end was cut by 7 bases, the J end by 9 bases, with 13 bases between. The CDR3 DNA is TGTGCCAGCAATACAGGGAGAAGTTCACCCCTCCACTTT. Translating it yields CASNTGRSSPLHF.

This rearrangement joins TRBV3-1 (or the pseudogene TRBV3-2) to TRBJ2-3, with D maybe TRBD2 (6 bases). The CDR3 runs to 12 residues. CDR1 is LGHDT, CDR2 YNNKEL, per germline (reference sequence). Between the trimmed V and J ends, which lost 0 bases and 14 bases, there was a span of 12 bases. This CDR3 reads CASSQDRTSLYF. CDR3 sequence (DNA): TGTGCCAGCAGCCAAGATCGCACTAGCTTGTATTTT.

In its sample, this clone was seen a few times. The chain links TRBV5-4 to TRBJ1-4; 7 bases are shared with TRBD1. Germline CDR1 reads SGHNT; CDR2 reads YYREEE (reference sequence). Unmatched junction bases numbered 4, after V lost 4 bases and J lost 4 bases. The CDR3 is made up of 14 amino acids. CDR3 residues: CASSAGQNNEKLFF. The CDR3 DNA is TGTGCCAGCAGCGCGGGACAGAATAATGAAAAACTGTTTTTT.

This chain uses TRBV27 with TRBJ2-2; D unclear. The CDR3 has 14 residues. Deletions cut 6 bases from V and 2 bases from J, with 10 bases between. CDR1 and CDR2 (germline): MNHEY, SMNVEV (reference sequence). The CDR3 DNA reads as TGTGCCAGCAGGGCGCACTACAACACCGGGGAGCTGTTTTTT. Translated, it gives CASRAHYNTGELFF.

The rearrangement uses TRBV5-1 and TRBJ2-3; 10 bases map to TRBD2. This CDR3 has 17 residues. The V gene's germline CDR1 is SGHRS and CDR2 YFSETQ. Trimming cost V 4 bases and J 0 bases; bases outside gene matches: 8. The CDR3 loop reads CASSPDLAGASTDTQYF. For the CDR3, the DNA is TGCGCCAGCAGCCCGGACCTAGCGGGGGCCAGCACAGATACGCAGTATTTT. The complete variable domain, with remaining parts taken from reference TRBV5-1 and TRBJ2-3, reads KAGVTQTPRYLIKTRGQQVTLSCSPISGHRSVSWYQQTPGQGLQFLFEYFSETQRNKGNFPGRFSGRQFSNSRSEMNVSTLELGDSALYLCASSPDLAGASTDTQYFGPGTRLTVL.

This chain connects TRBV18 to TRBJ2-7, with 9 positions matching TRBD2. V gave up 3 bases and J gave up 3 bases; unmatched junction bases: 0. Germline V gene sequence: CDR1 KGHSH, CDR2 LQKENI. The CDR3 extends over 13 amino acids. The CDR3 is CASSPTSGYEQYF. CDR3 DNA: TGTGCCAGCTCACCGACTAGCGGCTACGAGCAGTACTTC.

The chain uses TRBV10-3 and TRBJ1-6; 7 bases fit TRBD1. The CDR3 spans 17 residues. Unmatched junction bases numbered 6, after V lost 0 bases and J lost 4 bases. Germline-derived CDR1 and CDR2 are ENHRY and SYGVKD. The CDR3 nucleotides read TGTGCCATCAGTGAGTCGATGACAGGGAATTATAATTCACCCCTCCACTTT. It yields the protein CAISESMTGNYNSPLHF.

J is TRBJ2-3 and V is TRBV5-1; 12 nucleotides line up with TRBD2. Trimming took 4 bases from V and 3 from J; bases not matched to a gene: 6. Looked up from germline, CDR1 is SGHRS and CDR2 is YFSETQ. The CDR3 totals 16 residues. CDR3 DNA sequence: TGCGCCAGCAGCCCGACTAGCGGGGGTGGAACAGATACGCAGTATTTT. Encoded protein: CASSPTSGGGTDTQYF.

The chain has TRBV7-9 and TRBJ2-3, with 9 bases lining up with TRBD2. The CDR3 sequence is 16 residues long. Trimming cost V 0 bases and J 2 bases; bases outside gene matches: 3. The germline gives CDR1 SEHNR, CDR2 FQNEAQ (reference sequence). The CDR3, as DNA: TGTGCCAGCAGCTTAGCGGCTAGCGGGACCACAGATACGCAGTATTTT. This translates into CASSLAASGTTDTQYF.

The chain links TRBV27 to TRBJ1-5; no clear D gene. Per the germline V gene, CDR1 is MNHEY and CDR2 is SMNVEV (reference sequence). Trimming pared 6 bases from V and 4 bases from J, leaving 10 bases between. CDR3 length equals 13 residues. CDR3 DNA: TGTGCCAGCAGCCCCTGGGCGAATCAGCCCCAGCATTTT. Amino acids: CASSPWANQPQHF.

Of note for this clone: Other DNA sequences of this sample code for an identical CDR3. The chain has TRBV6-5 and TRBJ1-1; the D is unclear. The V end was cut by 0 bases, the J end by 3 bases, with 5 bases between. In germline, CDR1 is MNHEY, CDR2 SVGAGI. The CDR3 loop spans 13 amino acids. This chain's CDR3 is CASSYSRDTEAFF. The CDR3 DNA reads as TGTGCCAGCAGTTACTCTCGGGACACTGAAGCTTTCTTT.

The rearrangement links TRBV5-1 to TRBJ2-1; possible D gene TRBD1, 5 bases. The CDR3 is 12 residues long. Trimming stripped 0 bases from V and 15 bases from J, with 13 bases between. Germline V CDR1 and CDR2: SGHRS, YFSETQ. CDR3 residues: CASSLDGAVGFF. The CDR3 nucleotides read TGCGCCAGCAGCTTGGATGGGGCCGTTGGGTTCTTC.

The J gene is TRBJ2-3, the V gene TRBV7-9; a possible D gene is TRBD1 (6 bases). V was clipped by 3 bases and J by 1 base, with 11 bases between them. This CDR3 region has 15 residues. Per germline, CDR1 SEHNR and CDR2 FQNEAQ (reference sequence). CDR3 DNA: TGTGCCAGCAGCTTTGGGGGACACCGCACAGATACGCAGTATTTT. The encoded protein is CASSFGGHRTDTQYF. Using reference TRBV7-9 and TRBJ2-3 for the parts outside the CDR3, the full variable domain is DTGVSQNPRHKITKRGQNVTFRCDPISEHNRLYWYRQTLGQGPEFLTYFQNEAQLEKSRLLSDRFSAERPKGSFSTLEIQRTEQGDSAMYLCASSFGGHRTDTQYFGPGTRLTVL.

The chain joins TRBV19 to TRBJ1-2, with 11 positions matching TRBD1. The CDR3 is made up of 14 amino acids. Germline V lookup: CDR1 LNHDA, CDR2 SQIVND (reference sequence). Losses at the gene ends were 4 bases for V and 6 bases for J; bases not matched to a gene: 4. The CDR3 nucleotides read TGTGCCAGTAGTAGGACAGGGGGCGCAAATGGCTACACCTTC. Translating it yields CASSRTGGANGYTF. The full variable domain, rest sourced from reference TRBV19 and TRBJ1-2, is DGGITQSPKYLFRKEGQNVTLSCEQNLNHDAMYWYRQDPGQGLRLIYYSQIVNDFQKGDIAEGYSVSREKKESFPLTVTSAQKNPTAFYLCASSRTGGANGYTFGSGTRLTVV.

On this clone itself: No DNA is shown, since the ends of the CDR3 on it are uncertain; the CDR3 is the one TCRdb lists. This chain connects TRBV7-3 to TRBJ2-7; the D call of TRBD2 is as the table states it, not checked on the DNA. The CDR3 length equals 13 residues, ends included. CDR1 and CDR2 from the germline V gene are SGHTA and FQGTGA. CDR3 amino acids: CASSFGPGDEQYF.

The chain combines TRBV4-1 with TRBJ1-5, with TRBD1 matching 7 bases. Germline loops: CDR1 MGHRA, CDR2 YSYEKL. CDR3 length: 15 amino acids. The V segment lost 1 base and the J segment 13 bases; nucleotides outside the gene matches: 13. CDR3 loop: CASSQAPGQPVRQHF. Here the CDR3 DNA reads TGCGCCAGCAGCCAAGCCCCGGGACAGCCAGTGAGGCAGCATTTT.

The chain links TRBV27 to TRBJ2-5, with no clear D. The germline CDR1 and CDR2 sequences are MNHEY and SMNVEV (reference sequence). V was trimmed by 5 bases and J by 1 base, leaving 8 bases between them. The CDR3 sequence is 13 residues long. This chain's CDR3 is CASSPLPQETQYF. The CDR3, as DNA: TGTGCCAGCAGTCCACTCCCCCAAGAGACCCAGTACTTC.

The V call is TRBV29-1, the J call TRBJ1-2; 8 bases line up with TRBD1. The CDR3 extends over 12 amino acids. V was clipped by 4 bases and J by 2 bases; unmatched bases: 0. Germline V gene sequence: CDR1 SQVTM, CDR2 ANQGSEA. The CDR3 DNA reads as TGCAGCGTTGGACAGGGGAACTATGGCTACACCTTC. Encoded protein: CSVGQGNYGYTF.

The J gene is TRBJ2-7, the V gene TRBV27, with a tentative D call TRBD1 (6 bases). The CDR3 is made up of 15 amino acids. The ends were cut back, 8 bases at V and 3 bases at J, with 20 bases in the middle. CDR1 and CDR2 (germline): MNHEY, SMNVEV (reference sequence). The CDR3 region is CASAITGQGNYEQYF. The CDR3 coding sequence is TGTGCCAGCGCCATTACCGGGCAGGGGAACTACGAGCAGTACTTC.

The CDR3 DNA reads TGTGCCAGCAGTTCCTCGGACAGGCCTGGAAACACCATATATTTT. Translated, it gives CASSSSDRPGNTIYF. The chain links TRBV28 to TRBJ1-3, with 7 positions matching TRBD1. This CDR3 has 15 amino acids. CDR1 MDHEN and CDR2 SYDVKM come from the germline V gene. With V trimmed by 4 bases and J by 2 bases, 5 bases remained unmatched. The full variable domain, rest sourced from reference TRBV28 and TRBJ1-3, is DVKVTQSSRYLVKRTGEKVFLECVQDMDHENMFWYRQDPGLGLRLIYFSYDVKMKEKGDIPEGYSVSREKKERFSLILESASTNQTSMYLCASSSSDRPGNTIYFGEGSWLTVV.

The DNA for the CDR3 is TGTGCCATCACCGGAAATGGGGGGTCAGGCACTGAAGCTTTCTTT. This sequence encodes CAITGNGGSGTEAFF. The rearrangement joins TRBV10-3 to TRBJ1-1; D may be TRBD1 (5 bases). Trimming took off 7 bases at V and 4 bases at J, with 19 bases between the two ends. CDR3 size: 15 residues. Per the germline V gene, CDR1 is ENHRY and CDR2 is SYGVKD.

J is TRBJ1-2 and V is TRBV6-5; weak D call: TRBD1 (5 bases). V lost 7 bases and J lost 2, with 14 bases in between. This CDR3 is built from 14 residues. Per the germline V gene, CDR1 is MNHEY and CDR2 is SVGAGI. In DNA, the CDR3 is TGTGCCAGCACCGCGGGGGGATTGAACTATGGCTACACCTTC. Translating it yields CASTAGGLNYGYTF.

The V call is TRBV10-2, the J call TRBJ1-2, with 8 bases identical to TRBD1. This CDR3 spans 12 amino acids. J was trimmed by 4 bases and V by 7 bases; bases with no gene match: 2. Per the germline V gene, CDR1 is WSHSY and CDR2 is SAAADI. This CDR3 is CASTGTGYGYTF. The CDR3 DNA reads TGCGCCAGCACGGGGACAGGCTATGGCTACACCTTC.

The chain couples TRBV18 to TRBJ2-5, with 8 bases that match TRBD2. The CDR3 is made up of 16 amino acids. The V and J ends lost 4 bases and 1 base, in that order; junction bases with no gene match: 8. Germline assignment: CDR1 KGHSH and CDR2 LQKENI. Here the CDR3 DNA reads TGTGCCAGCTCACGCGGCGGGGGGATCTTCCAAGAGACCCAGTACTTC. It is translated as CASSRGGGIFQETQYF.